This TCR beta chain emerged from a study of response to subunit inactivated influenza vaccine. The germline V gene encodes CDR1 SGHTA and CDR2 FQGTGA. The length of the CDR3 is 15 residues. The V end was cut by 2 bases, the J end by 6 bases, with 14 bases between. TCRdb ran MiXCR on the RT-PCR reads and lists one entry per CDR3 protein. Among more than 150,000 distinct CDR3 sequences listed, approximately 9.2% were seen once. This clonotype was detected a few times. This sequence joins TRBV7-3 and TRBJ2-1; D is unclear. The sample was non-naive T cells sorted from PBMCs, taken on the day of vaccination. The receptor's source is a man aged 50-60 years who received an inactivated influenza vaccine. The CDR3 loop is CASSLFPAAGNEQFF. The CDR3 DNA reads TGTGCCAGCAGCTTATTTCCAGCCGCCGGCAATGAGCAGTTCTTC.